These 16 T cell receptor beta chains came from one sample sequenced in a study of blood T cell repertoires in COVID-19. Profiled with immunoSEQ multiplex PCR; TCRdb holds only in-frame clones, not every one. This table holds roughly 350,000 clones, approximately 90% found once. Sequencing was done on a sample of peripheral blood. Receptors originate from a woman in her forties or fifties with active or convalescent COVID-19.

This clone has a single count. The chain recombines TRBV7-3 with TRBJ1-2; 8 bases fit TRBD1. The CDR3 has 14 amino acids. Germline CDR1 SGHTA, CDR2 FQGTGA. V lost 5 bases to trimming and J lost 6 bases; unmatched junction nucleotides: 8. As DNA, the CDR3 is TGTGCCAGCAGCCCGGGGACAGGCTCCGATGGCTACACCTTC. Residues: CASSPGTGSDGYTF.

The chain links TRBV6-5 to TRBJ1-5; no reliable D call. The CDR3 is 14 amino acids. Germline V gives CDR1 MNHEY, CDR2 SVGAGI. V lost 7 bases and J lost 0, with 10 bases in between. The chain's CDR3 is CASTRGSSNQPQHF. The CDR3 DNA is TGTGCCAGCACCCGAGGGAGTAGCAATCAGCCCCAGCATTTT.

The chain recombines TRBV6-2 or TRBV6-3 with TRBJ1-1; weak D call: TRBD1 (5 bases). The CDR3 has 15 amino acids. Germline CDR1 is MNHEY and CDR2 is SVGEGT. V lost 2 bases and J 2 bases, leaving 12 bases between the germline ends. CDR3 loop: CASSYGGTANTEAFF. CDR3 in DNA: TGTGCCAGCAGTTACGGGGGGACGGCTAACACTGAAGCTTTCTTT.

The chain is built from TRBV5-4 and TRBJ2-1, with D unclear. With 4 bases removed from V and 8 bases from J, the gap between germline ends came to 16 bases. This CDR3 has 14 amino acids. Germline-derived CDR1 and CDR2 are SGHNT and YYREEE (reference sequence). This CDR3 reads CASSPPAARYEQFF. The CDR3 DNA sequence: TGTGCCAGCAGCCCGCCCGCCGCCAGATATGAGCAGTTCTTC.

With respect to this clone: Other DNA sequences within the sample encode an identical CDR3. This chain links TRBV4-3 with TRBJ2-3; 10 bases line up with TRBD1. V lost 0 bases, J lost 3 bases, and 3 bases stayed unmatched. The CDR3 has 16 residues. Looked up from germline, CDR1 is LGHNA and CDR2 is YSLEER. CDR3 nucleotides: TGCGCCAGCAGCCAAGAACGGACAGGGGGAACAGATACGCAGTATTTT. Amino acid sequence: CASSQERTGGTDTQYF.

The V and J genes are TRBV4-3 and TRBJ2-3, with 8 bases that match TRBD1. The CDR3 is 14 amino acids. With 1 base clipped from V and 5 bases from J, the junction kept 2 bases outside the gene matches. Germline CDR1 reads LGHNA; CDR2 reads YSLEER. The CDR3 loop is CASSQGQGKDTQYF. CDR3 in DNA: TGCGCCAGCAGCCAAGGACAGGGGAAAGATACGCAGTATTTT.

The chain's CDR3 is CASSPQALSGVGQPQHF. The CDR3, as DNA: TGTGCCAGCTCACCCCAAGCCCTAAGCGGGGTAGGGCAGCCCCAGCATTTT. The chain has TRBV18 and TRBJ1-5, with D hard to call. The CDR3 has 17 residues. V was pared by 3 bases and J by 7 bases, with 22 bases between. CDR1 is KGHSH, CDR2 LQKENI, per germline.

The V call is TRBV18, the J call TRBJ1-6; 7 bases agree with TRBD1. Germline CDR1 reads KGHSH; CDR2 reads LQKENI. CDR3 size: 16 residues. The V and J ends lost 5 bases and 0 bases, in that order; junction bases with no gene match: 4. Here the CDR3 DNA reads TGTGCCAGCTCAAGGGACAGTTACTCCTATAATTCACCCCTCCACTTT. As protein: CASSRDSYSYNSPLHF.

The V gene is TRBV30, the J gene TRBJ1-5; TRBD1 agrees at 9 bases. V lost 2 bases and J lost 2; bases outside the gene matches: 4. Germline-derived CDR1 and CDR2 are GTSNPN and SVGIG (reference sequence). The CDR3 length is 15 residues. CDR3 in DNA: TGTGCCTGGAGTTACGGGACAGGGCGCAATCAGCCCCAGCATTTT. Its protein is CAWSYGTGRNQPQHF.

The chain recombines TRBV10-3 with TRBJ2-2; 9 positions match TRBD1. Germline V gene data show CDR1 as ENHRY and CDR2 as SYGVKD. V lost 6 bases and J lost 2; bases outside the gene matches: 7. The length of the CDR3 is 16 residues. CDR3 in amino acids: CAIRDLQGANTGELFF. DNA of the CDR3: TGTGCCATCAGAGATTTACAGGGGGCCAACACCGGGGAGCTGTTTTTT.

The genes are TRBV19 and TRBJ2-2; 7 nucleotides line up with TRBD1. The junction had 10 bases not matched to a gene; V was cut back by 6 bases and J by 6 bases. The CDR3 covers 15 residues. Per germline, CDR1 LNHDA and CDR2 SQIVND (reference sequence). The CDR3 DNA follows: TGTGCCAGTAGGAGGGAACAGGGGAATCCCGGGGAGCTGTTTTTT. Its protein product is CASRREQGNPGELFF. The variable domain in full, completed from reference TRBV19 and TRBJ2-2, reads DGGITQSPKYLFRKEGQNVTLSCEQNLNHDAMYWYRQDPGQGLRLIYYSQIVNDFQKGDIAEGYSVSREKKESFPLTVTSAQKNPTAFYLCASRREQGNPGELFFGEGSRLTVL.

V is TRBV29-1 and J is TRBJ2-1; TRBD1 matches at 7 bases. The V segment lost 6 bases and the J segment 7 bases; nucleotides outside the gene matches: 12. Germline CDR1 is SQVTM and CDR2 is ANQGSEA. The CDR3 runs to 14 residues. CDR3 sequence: CSVERQGFSNEQFF. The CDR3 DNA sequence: TGCAGCGTGGAAAGACAGGGATTCTCGAATGAGCAGTTCTTC.

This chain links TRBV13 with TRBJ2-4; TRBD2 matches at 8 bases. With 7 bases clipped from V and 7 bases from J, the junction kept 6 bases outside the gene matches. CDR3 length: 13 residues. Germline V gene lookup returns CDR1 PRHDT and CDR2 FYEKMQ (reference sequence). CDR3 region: CASTLRGGNIQYF. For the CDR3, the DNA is TGTGCCAGCACCCTCCGGGGGGGCAACATTCAGTACTTC.

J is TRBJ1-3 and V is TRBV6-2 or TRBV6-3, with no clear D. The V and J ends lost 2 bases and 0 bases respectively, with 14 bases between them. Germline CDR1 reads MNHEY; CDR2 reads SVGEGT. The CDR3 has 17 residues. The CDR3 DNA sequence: TGTGCCAGCAGTTACAGGACTGTCCGCAGCTCTGGAAACACCATATATTTT. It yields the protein CASSYRTVRSSGNTIYF.

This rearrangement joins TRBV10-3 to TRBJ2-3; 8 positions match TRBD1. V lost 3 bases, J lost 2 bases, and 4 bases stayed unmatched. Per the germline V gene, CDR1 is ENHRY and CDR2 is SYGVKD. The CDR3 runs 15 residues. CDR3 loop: CAISEDRGNTDTQYF. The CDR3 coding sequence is TGTGCCATCAGTGAAGACAGGGGTAACACAGATACGCAGTATTTT.

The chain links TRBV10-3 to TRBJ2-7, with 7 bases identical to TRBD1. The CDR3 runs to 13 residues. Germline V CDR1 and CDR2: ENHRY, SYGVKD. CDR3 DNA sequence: TGTGCTTCTCACGGGGACAGCGATGACGAGCAGTACTTC. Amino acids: CASHGDSDDEQYF.